The subject of this entry is one T cell receptor beta chain. Its antigen is currently unknown. This sample was taken from a study of vaccination and CD4 T cells after COVID-19. Study in general: Each control was exposed to a CEFX pool, an HIV-1 Nef pool, or no peptide at all.

Study-wide points: Apart from involving relatively few convalescent patients, the work omitted early post-infection timepoints. Spike mono-reactivity was shown by 304 of 307 vaccine-specific clones in convalescent patients.

Trimming stripped 0 bases from V and 4 bases from J, with 15 bases between. The CDR3 length is 15 residues. Germline CDR1 reads DFQATT; CDR2 reads SNEGSKA (reference sequence). Sample treatment: 10-day PBMC culture with coronavirus spike peptide pools or control peptides (ViraFEST assay). The Oncomine TCR Beta short-read assay generated sequence data from the DNA of cultured CD4+ T cells. Genomic DNA was isolated from cultured CD4+ T cells. TCRdb reprocessed the PCR reads with MiXCR, giving one entry per CDR3 protein. The repertoire holds roughly 10,000 distinct CDR3 sequences, roughly 25% seen once, with about 23% in the top ten.

This sample comprised CD4+ T cells from blood, cultured in vitro, obtained after SARS-CoV-2 vaccination. The chain combines TRBV20-1 with TRBJ1-2; D might be TRBD1 (6 bases). This sequence originates from a human donor who had recovered from COVID-19. The CDR3 DNA is TGCAGTGCTAGAGATCGTTTCGGACAGTTCTATGGCTACACCTTC. Its translation is CSARDRFGQFYGYTF.